This T cell receptor beta chain was obtained from a study of blood T cell repertoires in COVID-19. Data came from immunoSEQ multiplex PCR; TCRdb stores just in-frame clones and leaves some out. The table has approximately 71,000 clones, around 80% seen once. This clone was seen just once. The clonotype was recovered from a woman of 80 years or more with acute or convalescent COVID-19. Material: peripheral blood.

CDR3 coding DNA: TGTGCCAGCAGCGGGCGGACTAGCGGGTTCGTCTTCGAGCAGTACTTC. This sequence encodes CASSGRTSGFVFEQYF. V gene TRBV5-4 combines with J gene TRBJ2-7, with 11 positions matching TRBD2. J gave up 6 bases and V 4 bases, and 12 bases lay outside the gene matches. Germline assignment: CDR1 SGHNT and CDR2 YYREEE (reference sequence). CDR3 length: 16 amino acids.